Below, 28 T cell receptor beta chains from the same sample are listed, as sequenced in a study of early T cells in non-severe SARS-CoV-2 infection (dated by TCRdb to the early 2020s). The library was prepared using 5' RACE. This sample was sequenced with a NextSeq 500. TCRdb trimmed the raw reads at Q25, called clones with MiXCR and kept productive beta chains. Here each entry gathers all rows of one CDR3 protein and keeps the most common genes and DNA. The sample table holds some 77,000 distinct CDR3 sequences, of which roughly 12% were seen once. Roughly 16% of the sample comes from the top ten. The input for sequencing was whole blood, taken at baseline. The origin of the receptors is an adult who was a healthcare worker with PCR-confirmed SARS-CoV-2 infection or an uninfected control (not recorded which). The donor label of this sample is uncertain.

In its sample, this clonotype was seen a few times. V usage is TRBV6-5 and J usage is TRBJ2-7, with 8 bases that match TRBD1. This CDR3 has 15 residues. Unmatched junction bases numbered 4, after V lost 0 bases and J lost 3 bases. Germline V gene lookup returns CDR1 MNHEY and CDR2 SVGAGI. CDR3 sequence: CASSYSPQGGYEQYF. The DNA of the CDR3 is TGTGCCAGCAGTTACTCGCCACAGGGGGGCTACGAGCAGTACTTC.

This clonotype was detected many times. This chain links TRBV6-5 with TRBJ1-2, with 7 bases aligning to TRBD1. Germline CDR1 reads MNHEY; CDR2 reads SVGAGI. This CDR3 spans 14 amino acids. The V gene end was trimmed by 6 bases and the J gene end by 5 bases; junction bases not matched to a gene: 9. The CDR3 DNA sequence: TGTGCCAGCAGCCCGGGACAGAAAGCTTATGGCTACACCTTC. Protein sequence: CASSPGQKAYGYTF.

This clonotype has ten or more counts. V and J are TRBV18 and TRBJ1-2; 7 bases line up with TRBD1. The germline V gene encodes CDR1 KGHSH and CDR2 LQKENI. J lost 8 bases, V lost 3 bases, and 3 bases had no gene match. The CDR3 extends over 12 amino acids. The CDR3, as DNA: TGTGCCAGCTCACCGGGACAGTCCGGCTACACCTTC. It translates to CASSPGQSGYTF.

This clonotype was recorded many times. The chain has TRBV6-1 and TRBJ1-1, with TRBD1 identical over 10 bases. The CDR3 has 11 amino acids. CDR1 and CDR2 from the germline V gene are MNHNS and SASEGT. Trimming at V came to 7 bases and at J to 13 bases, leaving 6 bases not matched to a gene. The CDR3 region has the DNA TGTGCCAGCACCCCGGGGGACAGGGGTTTCTTT. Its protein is CASTPGDRGFF.

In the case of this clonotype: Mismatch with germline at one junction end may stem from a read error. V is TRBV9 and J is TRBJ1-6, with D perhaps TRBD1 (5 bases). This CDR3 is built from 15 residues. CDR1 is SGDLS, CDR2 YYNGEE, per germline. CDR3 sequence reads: CASSIHTAGNSPPHF. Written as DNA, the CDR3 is TGTGCCAGCAGCATCCACACGGCAGGGAATTCACCCCCCCACTTT.

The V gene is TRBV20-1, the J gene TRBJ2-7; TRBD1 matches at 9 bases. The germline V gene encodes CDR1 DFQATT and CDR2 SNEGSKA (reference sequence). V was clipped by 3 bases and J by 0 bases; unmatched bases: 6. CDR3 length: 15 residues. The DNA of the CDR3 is TGCAGTGCTAGCATATCGACAGGGGGCTCCTACGAGCAGTACTTC. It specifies CSASISTGGSYEQYF.

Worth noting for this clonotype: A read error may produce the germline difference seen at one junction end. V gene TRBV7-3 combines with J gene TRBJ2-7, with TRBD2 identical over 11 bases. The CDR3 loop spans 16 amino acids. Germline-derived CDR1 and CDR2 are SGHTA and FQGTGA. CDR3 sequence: CASSLTWTSGSYEQYF. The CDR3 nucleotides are TGTGCCAGCAGCCTAACCTGGACTAGCGGGTCCTACGAGCAGTACTTC.

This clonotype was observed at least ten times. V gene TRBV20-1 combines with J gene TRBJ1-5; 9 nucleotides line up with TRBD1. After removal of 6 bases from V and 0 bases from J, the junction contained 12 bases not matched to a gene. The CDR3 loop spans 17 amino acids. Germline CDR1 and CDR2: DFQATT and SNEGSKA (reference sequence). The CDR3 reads CSAVPGTGFRSNQPQHF. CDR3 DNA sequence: TGCAGTGCCGTTCCGGGGACAGGGTTTCGTAGCAATCAGCCCCAGCATTTT.

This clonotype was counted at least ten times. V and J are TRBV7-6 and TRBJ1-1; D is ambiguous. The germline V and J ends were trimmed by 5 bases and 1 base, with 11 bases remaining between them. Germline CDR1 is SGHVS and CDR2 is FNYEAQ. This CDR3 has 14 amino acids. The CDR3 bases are TGTGCCAGCAGCCCCGGCTTGGGGAACACTGAAGCTTTCTTT. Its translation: CASSPGLGNTEAFF.

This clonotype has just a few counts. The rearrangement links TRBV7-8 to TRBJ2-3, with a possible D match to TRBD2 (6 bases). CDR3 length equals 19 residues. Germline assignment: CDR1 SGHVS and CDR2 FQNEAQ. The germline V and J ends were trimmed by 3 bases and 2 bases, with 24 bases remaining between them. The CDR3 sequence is CASSLPFTRREGVTDTQYF. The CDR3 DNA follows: TGTGCCAGCAGCTTGCCGTTTACGAGGCGGGAAGGGGTCACAGATACGCAGTATTTT.

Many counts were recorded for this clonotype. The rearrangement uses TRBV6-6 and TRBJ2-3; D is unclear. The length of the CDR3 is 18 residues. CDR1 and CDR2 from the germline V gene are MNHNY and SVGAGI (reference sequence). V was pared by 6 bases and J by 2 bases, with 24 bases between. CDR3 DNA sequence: TGTGCCAGCAGGATGGGGTTTAGGTCCGAGGCCATCACAGATACGCAGTATTTT. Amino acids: CASRMGFRSEAITDTQYF.

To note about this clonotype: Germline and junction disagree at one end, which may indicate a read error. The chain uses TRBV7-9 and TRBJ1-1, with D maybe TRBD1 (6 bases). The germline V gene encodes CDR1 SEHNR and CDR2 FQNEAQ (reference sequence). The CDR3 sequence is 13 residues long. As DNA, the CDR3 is TGTGCCAGCAGCTCCCAGGGGAACACTGAAGTTTTCTTT. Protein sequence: CASSSQGNTEVFF.

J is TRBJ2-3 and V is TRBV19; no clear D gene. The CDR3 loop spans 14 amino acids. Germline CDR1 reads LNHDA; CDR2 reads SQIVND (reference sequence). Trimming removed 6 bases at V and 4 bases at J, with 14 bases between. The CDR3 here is CASSDRAGADTQYF. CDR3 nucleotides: TGTGCCAGTAGCGATAGGGCAGGCGCAGATACGCAGTATTTT.

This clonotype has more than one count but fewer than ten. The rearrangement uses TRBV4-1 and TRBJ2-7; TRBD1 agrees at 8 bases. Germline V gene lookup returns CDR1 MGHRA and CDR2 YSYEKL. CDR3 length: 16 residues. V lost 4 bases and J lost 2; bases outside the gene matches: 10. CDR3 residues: CASSRAFGQGTYEQYF. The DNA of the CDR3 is TGCGCCAGCAGCCGTGCTTTCGGACAGGGTACCTACGAGCAGTACTTC.

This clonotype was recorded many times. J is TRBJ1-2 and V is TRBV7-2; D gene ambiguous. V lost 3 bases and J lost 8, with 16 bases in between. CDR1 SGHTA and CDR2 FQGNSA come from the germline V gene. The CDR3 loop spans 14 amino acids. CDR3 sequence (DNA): TGTGCCAGCAGCTTGTTTAGCGGAGGATGGGGCTACACCTTC. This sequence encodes CASSLFSGGWGYTF.

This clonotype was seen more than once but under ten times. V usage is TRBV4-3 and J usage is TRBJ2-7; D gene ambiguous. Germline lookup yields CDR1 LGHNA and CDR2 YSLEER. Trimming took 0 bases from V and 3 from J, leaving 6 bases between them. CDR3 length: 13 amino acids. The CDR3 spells CASSQDLYYEQYF. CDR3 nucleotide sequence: TGCGCCAGCAGCCAAGATTTGTACTACGAGCAGTACTTC.

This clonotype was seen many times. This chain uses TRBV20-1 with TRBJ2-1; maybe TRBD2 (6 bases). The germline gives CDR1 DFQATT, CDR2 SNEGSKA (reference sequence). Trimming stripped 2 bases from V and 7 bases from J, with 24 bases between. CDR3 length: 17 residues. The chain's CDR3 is CSARPEAEGSAGNEQFF. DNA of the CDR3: TGCAGTGCTAGACCGGAAGCCGAGGGATCTGCGGGGAATGAGCAGTTCTTC.

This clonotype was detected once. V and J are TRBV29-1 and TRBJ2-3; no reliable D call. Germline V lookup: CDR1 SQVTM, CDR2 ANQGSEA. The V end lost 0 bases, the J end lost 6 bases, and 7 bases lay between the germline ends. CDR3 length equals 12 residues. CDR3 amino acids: CSVEESWDTQYF. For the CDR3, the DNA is TGCAGCGTTGAAGAAAGCTGGGATACGCAGTATTTT.

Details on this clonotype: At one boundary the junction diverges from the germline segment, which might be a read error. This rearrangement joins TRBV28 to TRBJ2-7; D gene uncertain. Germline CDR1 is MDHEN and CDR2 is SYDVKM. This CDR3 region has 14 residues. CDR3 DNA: TGTGTCAGCAGCCTCCCGACAACACCCTACGAGCAGTACTTC. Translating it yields CVSSLPTTPYEQYF.

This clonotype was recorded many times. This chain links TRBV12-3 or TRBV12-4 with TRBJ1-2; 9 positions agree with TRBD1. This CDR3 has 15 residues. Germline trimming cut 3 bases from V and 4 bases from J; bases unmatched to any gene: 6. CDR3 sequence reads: CASSFRRDRAYGYTF. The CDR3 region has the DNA TGTGCCAGCAGTTTCCGGAGGGACAGGGCCTATGGCTACACCTTC.

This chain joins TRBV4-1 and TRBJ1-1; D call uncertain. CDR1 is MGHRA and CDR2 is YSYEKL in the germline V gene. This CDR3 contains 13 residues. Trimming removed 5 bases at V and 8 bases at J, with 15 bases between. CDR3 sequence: CASSGYSGQEAFF. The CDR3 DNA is TGCGCCAGCAGCGGATATTCCGGGCAGGAAGCTTTCTTT.

The CDR3: CASSAWRGGELFF. DNA for the CDR3: TGTGCCAGCAGTGCATGGCGAGGTGGGGAGCTGTTTTTT. The genes are TRBV6-1 and TRBJ2-2; no clear D. CDR3 size: 13 residues. V was pared by 4 bases and J by 8 bases, with 11 bases between. Germline V gene data show CDR1 as MNHNS and CDR2 as SASEGT.

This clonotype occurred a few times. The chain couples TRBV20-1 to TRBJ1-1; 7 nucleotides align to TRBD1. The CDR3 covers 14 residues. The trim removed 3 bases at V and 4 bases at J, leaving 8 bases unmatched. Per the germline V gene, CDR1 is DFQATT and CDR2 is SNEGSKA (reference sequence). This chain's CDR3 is CSASTDRTPTEAFF. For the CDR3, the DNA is TGCAGTGCTAGTACGGACAGGACTCCCACTGAAGCTTTCTTT.

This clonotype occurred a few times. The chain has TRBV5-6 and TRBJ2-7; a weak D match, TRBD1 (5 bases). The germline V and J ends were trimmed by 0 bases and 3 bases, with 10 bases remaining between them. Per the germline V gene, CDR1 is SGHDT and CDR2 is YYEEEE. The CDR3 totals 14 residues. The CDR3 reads CASSLVTQGYEQYF. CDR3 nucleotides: TGTGCCAGCAGCTTGGTCACCCAGGGCTACGAGCAGTACTTC.

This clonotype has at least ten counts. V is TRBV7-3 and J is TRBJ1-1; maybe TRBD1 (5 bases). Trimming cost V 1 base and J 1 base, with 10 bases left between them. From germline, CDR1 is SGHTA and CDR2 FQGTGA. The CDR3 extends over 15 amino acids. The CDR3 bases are TGTGCCAGCAGCTTAAATCTAGGGGAGAACACTGAAGCTTTCTTT. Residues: CASSLNLGENTEAFF.

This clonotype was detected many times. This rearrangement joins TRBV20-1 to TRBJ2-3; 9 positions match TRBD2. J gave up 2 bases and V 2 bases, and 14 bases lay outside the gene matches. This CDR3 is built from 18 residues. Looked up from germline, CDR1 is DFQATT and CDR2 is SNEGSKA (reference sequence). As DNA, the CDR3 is TGCAGTGCTAGATTGTCGGTGAGGCTAGCGGGGACCACAGATACGCAGTATTTT. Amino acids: CSARLSVRLAGTTDTQYF.

As DNA, the CDR3 is TGCAGTGCTAGAGATCAGGGGACAGATACGCAGTATTTT. It is translated as CSARDQGTDTQYF. The chain employs TRBV20-1 and TRBJ2-3; possible D gene TRBD1, 6 bases. Trimming cost V 0 bases and J 3 bases, with 7 bases left between them. This CDR3 comprises 13 residues. CDR1 DFQATT and CDR2 SNEGSKA come from the germline V gene (reference sequence).

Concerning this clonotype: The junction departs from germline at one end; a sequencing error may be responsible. The CDR3 here is CVSSLQGAFYGYTF. The CDR3 region has the DNA TGTGTCAGCAGCTTACAGGGGGCTTTTTACGGCTACACCTTC. The gene calls are TRBV3-1 and TRBJ1-2; TRBD1 matches 9 bases. Germline-derived CDR1 and CDR2 are LGHDT and YNNKEL (reference sequence). The CDR3 is made up of 14 amino acids.